This record looks at one T cell receptor beta chain sequence and its context. Profiling relied on immunoSEQ multiplex PCR, and the TCRdb table lists in-frame clones only, not all of them. The top ten hold under 2.5% of the sample, which has around 140,000 clones, roughly three quarters seen once. The data are from a study of blood T cell repertoires in COVID-19. Looking at the study overall: Sites across the United States, Italy and Spain contributed samples from acute and convalescent COVID-19. PBMCs, B-cell-depleted T cells, or T cells provided the cDNA or gDNA that made up the material.

The sample consisted of peripheral blood. This clonotype was obtained from a woman in her seventies with acute or convalescent COVID-19.

CDR3 coding DNA: TGTGCCTGGAGGTCCCGGACAGGGGATAACTATGGCTACACCTTC. This translates into CAWRSRTGDNYGYTF. The rearrangement joins TRBV30 to TRBJ1-2; 9 nucleotides align to TRBD1. Germline loops: CDR1 GTSNPN, CDR2 SVGIG (reference sequence). The CDR3 consists of 15 residues. V lost 3 bases and J lost 1; bases outside the gene matches: 6.